The rows below give T cell receptor beta chains drawn from one sample of a study of blood T cell repertoires in COVID-19. The table came from immunoSEQ multiplex PCR; TCRdb's copy has only in-frame clones and leaves some out. The profile shows around 52,000 clones, about 80% of them singletons. Material for sequencing was peripheral blood. The receptor set was obtained from a woman aged 60-75 years with acute or convalescent COVID-19. CDR3s include the opening cysteine and the closing phenylalanine or tryptophan. A D gene is named only where the DNA matches it firmly. Size is stated for part of the rows, as once, few or many counts, or as a class when the clone is expanded.

clone size,V gene,J gene,D gene,CDR3 length,CDR3 DNA,CDR3 protein
NA,TRBV9,TRBJ2-5,NA,14,TGTGCCAGCAGCCCTCAGACAAGCCAAGAGACCCAGTACTTC,CASSPQTSQETQYF
NA,TRBV18,TRBJ2-3,TRBD1,15,TGTGCCAGCTCACCAGGGACAGGGGGCGCGGATACGCAGTATTTT,CASSPGTGGADTQYF
once,TRBV19,TRBJ1-1,NA,13,TGTGCCAGTAGTTGGGCCGCGAACACTGAAGCTTTCTTT,CASSWAANTEAFF
NA,TRBV10-3,TRBJ1-5,NA,12,TGTGCCATCAGTGACAGAAATCAGCCCCAGCATTTT,CAISDRNQPQHF
NA,TRBV18,TRBJ2-7,NA,14,TGTGCCAGCTCACCACGAGGGAGCTCCTACGAGCAGTACTTC,CASSPRGSSYEQYF
NA,TRBV7-3,TRBJ2-1,TRBD2,15,TGTGCCAGCAGCTTGCTAGCGGGGGCCTACAATGAGCAGTTCTTC,CASSLLAGAYNEQFF
NA,TRBV9,TRBJ1-6,NA,13,TGTGCCAGCAGCGTGGGCAGTGGGGAGACCCTCCACTTT,CASSVGSGETLHF
NA,TRBV27,TRBJ2-2,NA,12,TGTGCCAGCGGAGTGAGGGCCGGGGAGCTGTTTTTT,CASGVRAGELFF
once,TRBV5-4,TRBJ1-2,TRBD1,16,TGTGCCAGCAGCTTCAAGAGACAGGGGGCATTTAACGGCTACACCTTC,CASSFKRQGAFNGYTF
few,TRBV27,TRBJ1-2,NA,14,TGTGCCAGCAGTCCCCGGGGGACCCTCAATGGCTACACCTTC,CASSPRGTLNGYTF
once,TRBV10-3,TRBJ2-1,TRBD1,15,TGTGCCACCGAATCCGGGACAGGGGCCTACAATGAGCAGTTCTTC,CATESGTGAYNEQFF
NA,TRBV19,TRBJ2-7,NA,13,TGTGCCAGTAGTGGGGCAGTTTTTGGCGAGCAGTACTTC,CASSGAVFGEQYF
few,TRBV6-1,TRBJ1-2,TRBD1,13,TGTGCCAGCAGTGACGTCAGGGGGGATGGCTACACCTTC,CASSDVRGDGYTF
NA,TRBV3-1/TRBV3-2,TRBJ1-1,NA,13,TGTGCCAGCAGCCAAGATCCACAGACTGAAGCTTTCTTT,CASSQDPQTEAFF
NA,TRBV7-2,TRBJ1-2,NA,13,TGTGCCAGCAGCTTAGAGAGGGTTTCTGGCTACACCTTC,CASSLERVSGYTF
NA,TRBV18,TRBJ2-1,NA,13,TGTGCCAGCTCAAGTAGGGCAGGGGATGAGCAGTTCTTC,CASSSRAGDEQFF
NA,TRBV30,TRBJ2-1,NA,13,TGTGCCTGGAGTGTACTAGCTTACAATGAGCAGTTCTTC,CAWSVLAYNEQFF
NA,TRBV5-6,TRBJ1-1,NA,14,TGTGCCAGCAGCTTGATAGGGGAGAACACTGAAGCTTTCTTT,CASSLIGENTEAFF
NA,TRBV19,TRBJ2-2,NA,16,TGTGCCAGTAGTATCTTGGGGGGAACGAACACCGGGGAGCTGTTTTTT,CASSILGGTNTGELFF
NA,TRBV6-1,TRBJ2-7,NA,14,TGTGCCAGCAGTGAAGCGCTCGCCTATGGCGAGCAGTACTTC,CASSEALAYGEQYF
NA,TRBV6-5,TRBJ1-1,NA,13,TGTGCCAGCAGGGGACACCCGAACACTGAAGCTTTCTTT,CASRGHPNTEAFF
NA,TRBV5-1,TRBJ2-2,NA,13,TGCGCCAGCAGCGCCAGGGGGGCCGGGGAGCTGTTTTTT,CASSARGAGELFF
NA,TRBV6-4,TRBJ2-3,TRBD2,17,TGTGCCAGCAGTCGGAAGGGACTAGCGGGGAACACAGATACGCAGTATTTT,CASSRKGLAGNTDTQYF
NA,TRBV24-1,TRBJ2-2,TRBD1,18,TGTGCCACCAGTGACTTGGGCCCCGGGACAGGGGACACCGGGGAGCTGTTTTTT,CATSDLGPGTGDTGELFF
many,TRBV20-1,TRBJ2-3,TRBD2,18,TGCAGTGCTAGTGAGCTAGCGGGGGGGGGAATATACACAGATACGCAGTATTTT,CSASELAGGGIYTDTQYF